This note documents a single T cell receptor beta chain sequence. As yet, its antigen is unknown. These data belong to a study of type 1 regulatory T cells. Across the whole study: T-allo10 is an in vitro-generated, Tr1-enriched CD4 T cell product specific for alloantigen.

TCRdb reprocessed the reads with MiXCR, giving one entry per CDR3 protein. In the table there are roughly 68,000 distinct CDR3 sequences, around 60% of which are singletons. The V end lost 0 bases, the J end lost 0 bases, and 18 bases lay between the germline ends. This CDR3 is built from 19 residues. Germline V lookup: CDR1 LGHNA, CDR2 YNFKEQ. Graft donor-derived T-allo10 cells were described as host-alloantigen-specific, anergic, and alloantigen-specifically suppressive. This TCR came from a human donor in good health. Material: cultured T cells, either the whole culture or a sorted T cell fraction (not recorded which). Subset of the sample: Tr1-enriched cell product generated in vitro against host alloantigens. The chain has TRBV4-2 and TRBJ2-1, with TRBD2 as a possible D gene (6 bases). The CDR3 here is CASSQDGRRGTPSYNEQFF. The CDR3, as DNA: TGTGCCAGCAGCCAAGACGGGCGTAGAGGGACTCCCTCCTACAATGAGCAGTTCTTC.